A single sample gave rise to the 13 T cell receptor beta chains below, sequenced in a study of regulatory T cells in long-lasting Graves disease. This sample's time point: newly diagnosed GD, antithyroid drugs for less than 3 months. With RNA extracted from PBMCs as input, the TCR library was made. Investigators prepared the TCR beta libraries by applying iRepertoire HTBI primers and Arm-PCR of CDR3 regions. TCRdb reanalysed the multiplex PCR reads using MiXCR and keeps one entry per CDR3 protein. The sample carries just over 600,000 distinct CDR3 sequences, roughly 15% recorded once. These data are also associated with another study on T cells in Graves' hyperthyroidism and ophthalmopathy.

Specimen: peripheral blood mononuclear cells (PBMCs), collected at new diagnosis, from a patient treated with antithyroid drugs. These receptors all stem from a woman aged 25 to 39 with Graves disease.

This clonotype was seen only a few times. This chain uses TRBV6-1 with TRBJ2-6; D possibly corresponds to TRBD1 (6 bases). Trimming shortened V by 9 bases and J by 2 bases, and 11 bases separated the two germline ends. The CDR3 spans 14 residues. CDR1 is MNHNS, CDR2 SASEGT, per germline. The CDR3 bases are TGTGCCAGTCAAGGGGGAGCTGGGGCCAACGTCCTGACTTTC. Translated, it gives CASQGGAGANVLTF.

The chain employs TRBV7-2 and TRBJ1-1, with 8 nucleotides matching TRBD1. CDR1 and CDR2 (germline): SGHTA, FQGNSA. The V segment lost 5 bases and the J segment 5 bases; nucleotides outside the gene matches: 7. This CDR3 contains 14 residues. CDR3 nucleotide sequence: TGTGCCAGCAGCAGACAGGGGAGATTGACTGAAGCTTTCTTT. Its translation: CASSRQGRLTEAFF.

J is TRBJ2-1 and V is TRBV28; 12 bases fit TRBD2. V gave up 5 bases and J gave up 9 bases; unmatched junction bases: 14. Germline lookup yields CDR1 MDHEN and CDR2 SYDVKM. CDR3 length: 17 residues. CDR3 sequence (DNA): TGTGCCAGCAGTCCCCGCCTGACTAGCGGGAGAAAGGTTGAGCAGTTCTTC. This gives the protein CASSPRLTSGRKVEQFF.

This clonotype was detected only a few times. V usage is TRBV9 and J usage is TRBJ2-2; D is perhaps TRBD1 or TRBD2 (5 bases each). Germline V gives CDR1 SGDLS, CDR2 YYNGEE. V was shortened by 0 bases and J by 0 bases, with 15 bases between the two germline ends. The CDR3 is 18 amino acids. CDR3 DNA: TGTGCCAGCAGCGTAGGAGTTGGGACGGTTCCGAACACCGGGGAGCTGTTTTTT. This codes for CASSVGVGTVPNTGELFF.

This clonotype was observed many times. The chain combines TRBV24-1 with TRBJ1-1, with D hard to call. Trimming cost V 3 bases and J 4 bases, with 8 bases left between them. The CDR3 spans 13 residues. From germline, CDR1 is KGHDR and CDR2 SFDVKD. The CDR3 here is CATSDTGPTEAFF. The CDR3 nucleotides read TGTGCCACCAGTGATACTGGGCCCACTGAAGCTTTCTTT.

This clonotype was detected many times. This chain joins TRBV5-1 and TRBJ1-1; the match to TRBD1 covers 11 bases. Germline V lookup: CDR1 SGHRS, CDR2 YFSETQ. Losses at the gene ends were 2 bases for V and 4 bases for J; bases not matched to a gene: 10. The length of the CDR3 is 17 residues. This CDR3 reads CASSLDGQGARVTEAFF. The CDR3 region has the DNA TGCGCCAGCAGCTTAGACGGACAGGGGGCGCGGGTCACTGAAGCTTTCTTT. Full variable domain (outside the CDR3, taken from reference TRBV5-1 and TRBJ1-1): KAGVTQTPRYLIKTRGQQVTLSCSPISGHRSVSWYQQTPGQGLQFLFEYFSETQRNKGNFPGRFSGRQFSNSRSEMNVSTLELGDSALYLCASSLDGQGARVTEAFFGQGTRLTVV.

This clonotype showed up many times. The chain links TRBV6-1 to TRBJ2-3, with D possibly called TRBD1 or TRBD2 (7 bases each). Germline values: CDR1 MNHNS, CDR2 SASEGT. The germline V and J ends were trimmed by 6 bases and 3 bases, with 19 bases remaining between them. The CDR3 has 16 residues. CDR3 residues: CASSYSSGGGTDTQYF. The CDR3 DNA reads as TGTGCCAGCAGCTATTCCTCAGGGGGGGGTACAGATACGCAGTATTTT.

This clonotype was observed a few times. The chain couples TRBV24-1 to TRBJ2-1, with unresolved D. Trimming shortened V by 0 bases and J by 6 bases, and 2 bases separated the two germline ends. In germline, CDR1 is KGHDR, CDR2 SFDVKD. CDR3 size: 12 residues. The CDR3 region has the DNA TGTGCCACCAGTGATTTGGCCAATGAGCAGTTCTTC. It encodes CATSDLANEQFF.

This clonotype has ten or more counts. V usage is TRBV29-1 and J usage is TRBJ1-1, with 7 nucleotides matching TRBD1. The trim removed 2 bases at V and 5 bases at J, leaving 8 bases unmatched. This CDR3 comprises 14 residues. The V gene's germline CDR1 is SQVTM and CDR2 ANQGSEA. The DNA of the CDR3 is TGCAGCGTTGAACCCCAGGGGGTCGGAACTGAAGCTTTCTTT. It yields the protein CSVEPQGVGTEAFF. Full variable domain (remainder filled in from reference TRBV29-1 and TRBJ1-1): SAVISQKPSRDICQRGTSLTIQCQVDSQVTMMFWYRQQPGQSLTLIATANQGSEATYESGFVIDKFPISRPNLTFSTLTVSNMSPEDSSIYLCSVEPQGVGTEAFFGQGTRLTVV.

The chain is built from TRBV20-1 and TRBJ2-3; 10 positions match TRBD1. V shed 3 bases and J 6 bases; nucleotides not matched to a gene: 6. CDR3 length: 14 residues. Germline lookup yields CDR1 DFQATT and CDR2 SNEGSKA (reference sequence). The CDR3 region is CSASGTGAFDTQYF. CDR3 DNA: TGCAGTGCTAGTGGGACAGGGGCTTTCGATACGCAGTATTTT.

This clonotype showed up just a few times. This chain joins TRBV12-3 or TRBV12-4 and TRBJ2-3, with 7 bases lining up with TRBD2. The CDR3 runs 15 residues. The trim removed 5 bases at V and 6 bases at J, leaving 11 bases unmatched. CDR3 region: CASSPGGRRVDTQYF. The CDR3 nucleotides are TGTGCCAGCAGTCCTGGCGGGAGAAGAGTGGATACGCAGTATTTT.

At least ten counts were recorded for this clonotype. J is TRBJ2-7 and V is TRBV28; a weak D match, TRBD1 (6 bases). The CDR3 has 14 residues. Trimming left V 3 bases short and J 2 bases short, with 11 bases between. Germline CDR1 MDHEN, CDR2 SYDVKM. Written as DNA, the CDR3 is TGTGCCAGCAGTTTGTGGGGGCCTCCCTACGAGCAGTACTTC. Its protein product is CASSLWGPPYEQYF.

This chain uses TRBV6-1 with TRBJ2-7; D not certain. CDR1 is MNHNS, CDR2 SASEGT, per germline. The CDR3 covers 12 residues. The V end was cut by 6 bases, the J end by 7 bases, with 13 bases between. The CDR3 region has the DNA TGTGCCAGCAGCCGAAACGCGAGGGAGCAGTACTTC. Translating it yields CASSRNAREQYF.